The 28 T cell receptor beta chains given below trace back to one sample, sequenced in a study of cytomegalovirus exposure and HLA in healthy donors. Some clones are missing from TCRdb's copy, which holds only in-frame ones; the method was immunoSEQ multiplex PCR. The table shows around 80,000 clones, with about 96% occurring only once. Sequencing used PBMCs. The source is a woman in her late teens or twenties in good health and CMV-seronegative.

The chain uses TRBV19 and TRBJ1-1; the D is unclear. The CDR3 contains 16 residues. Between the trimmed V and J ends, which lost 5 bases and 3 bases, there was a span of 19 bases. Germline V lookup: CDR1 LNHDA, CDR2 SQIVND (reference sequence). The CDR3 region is CASSWAEGGLHTEAFF. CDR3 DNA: TGTGCCAGTAGTTGGGCAGAGGGCGGATTACACACTGAAGCTTTCTTT.

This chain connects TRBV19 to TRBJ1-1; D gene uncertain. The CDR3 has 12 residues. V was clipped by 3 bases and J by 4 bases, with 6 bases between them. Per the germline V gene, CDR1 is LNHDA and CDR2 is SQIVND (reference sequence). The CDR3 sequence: CASSIGSTEAFF. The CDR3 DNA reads TGTGCCAGTAGTATCGGTAGCACTGAAGCTTTCTTT.

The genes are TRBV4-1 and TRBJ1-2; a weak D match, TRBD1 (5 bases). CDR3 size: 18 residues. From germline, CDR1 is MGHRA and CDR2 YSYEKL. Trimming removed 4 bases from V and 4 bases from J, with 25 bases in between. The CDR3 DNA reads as TGCGCCAGCAGCCCCGTGGGGAGTACCGTCCGGGGGACCTATGGCTACACCTTC. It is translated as CASSPVGSTVRGTYGYTF.

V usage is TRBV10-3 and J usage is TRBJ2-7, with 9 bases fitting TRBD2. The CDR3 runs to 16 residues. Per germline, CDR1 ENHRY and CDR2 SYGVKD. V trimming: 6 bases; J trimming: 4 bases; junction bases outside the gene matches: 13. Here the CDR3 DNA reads TGTGCCATCAGCCCCATAGCGGGAGAGATTCCTTACGAGCAGTACTTC. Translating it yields CAISPIAGEIPYEQYF.

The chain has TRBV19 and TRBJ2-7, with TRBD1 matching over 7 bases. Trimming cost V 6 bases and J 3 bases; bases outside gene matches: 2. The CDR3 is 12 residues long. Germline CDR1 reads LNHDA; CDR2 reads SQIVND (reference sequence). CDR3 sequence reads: CASRGQHYEQYF. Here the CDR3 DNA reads TGTGCCAGTAGGGGACAGCACTACGAGCAGTACTTC.

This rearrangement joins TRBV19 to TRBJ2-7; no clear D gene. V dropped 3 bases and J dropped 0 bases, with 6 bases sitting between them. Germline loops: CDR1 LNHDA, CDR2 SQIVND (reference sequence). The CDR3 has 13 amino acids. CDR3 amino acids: CASSIDNSYEQYF. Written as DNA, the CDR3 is TGTGCCAGTAGTATTGACAACTCCTACGAGCAGTACTTC. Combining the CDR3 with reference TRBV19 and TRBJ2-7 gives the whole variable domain DGGITQSPKYLFRKEGQNVTLSCEQNLNHDAMYWYRQDPGQGLRLIYYSQIVNDFQKGDIAEGYSVSREKKESFPLTVTSAQKNPTAFYLCASSIDNSYEQYFGPGTRLTVT.

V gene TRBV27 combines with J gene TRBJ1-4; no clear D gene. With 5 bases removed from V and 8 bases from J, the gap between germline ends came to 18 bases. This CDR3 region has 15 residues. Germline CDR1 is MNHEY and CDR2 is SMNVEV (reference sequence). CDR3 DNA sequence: TGTGCCAGCAGTCTACGAGGGAACGTGGGGGAAAAACTGTTTTTT. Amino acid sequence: CASSLRGNVGEKLFF.

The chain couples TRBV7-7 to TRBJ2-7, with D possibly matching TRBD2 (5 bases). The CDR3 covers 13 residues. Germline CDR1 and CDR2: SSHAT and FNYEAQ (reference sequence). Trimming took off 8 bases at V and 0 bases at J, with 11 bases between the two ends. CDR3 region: CASATGISYEQYF. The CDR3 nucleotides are TGTGCCAGCGCGACGGGGATCTCCTACGAGCAGTACTTC. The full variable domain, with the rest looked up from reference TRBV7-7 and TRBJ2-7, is GAGVSQSPRYKVTKRGQDVTLRCDPISSHATLYWYQQALGQGPEFLTYFNYEAQPDKSGLPSDRFSAERPEGSISTLTIQRTEQRDSAMYRCASATGISYEQYFGPGTRLTVT.

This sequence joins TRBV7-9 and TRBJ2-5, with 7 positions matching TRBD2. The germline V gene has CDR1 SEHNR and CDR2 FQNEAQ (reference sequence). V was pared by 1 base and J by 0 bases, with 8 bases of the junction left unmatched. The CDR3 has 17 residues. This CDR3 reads CASSLVRGVDNQETQYF. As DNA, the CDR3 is TGTGCCAGCAGCTTAGTCCGGGGGGTAGACAACCAAGAGACCCAGTACTTC.

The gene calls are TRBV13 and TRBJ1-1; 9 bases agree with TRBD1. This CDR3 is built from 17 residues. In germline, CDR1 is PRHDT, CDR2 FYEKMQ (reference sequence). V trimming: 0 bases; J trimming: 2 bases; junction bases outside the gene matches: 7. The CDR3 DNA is TGTGCCAGCAGCTTAGGACAGGGGGCATATGGAAACACTGAAGCTTTCTTT. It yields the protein CASSLGQGAYGNTEAFF.

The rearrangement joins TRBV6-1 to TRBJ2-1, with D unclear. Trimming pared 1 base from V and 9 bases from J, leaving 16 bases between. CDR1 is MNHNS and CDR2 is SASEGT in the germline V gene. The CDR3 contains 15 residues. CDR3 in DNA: TGTGCCAGCAGTGAAGTACAGTGGTTGGATGTTGAGCAGTTCTTC. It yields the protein CASSEVQWLDVEQFF.

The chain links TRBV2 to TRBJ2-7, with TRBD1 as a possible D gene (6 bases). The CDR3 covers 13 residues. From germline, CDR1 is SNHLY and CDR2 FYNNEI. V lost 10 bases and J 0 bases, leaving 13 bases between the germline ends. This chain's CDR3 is CANDRSDSYEQYF. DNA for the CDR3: TGTGCCAACGACAGGTCGGACTCCTACGAGCAGTACTTC.

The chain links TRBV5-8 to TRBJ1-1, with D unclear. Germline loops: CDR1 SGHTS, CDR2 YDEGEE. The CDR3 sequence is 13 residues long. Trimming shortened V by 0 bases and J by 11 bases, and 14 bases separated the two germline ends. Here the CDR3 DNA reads TGTGCCAGCAGCTTGGCCGAGGAGGGTAGGGCTTTCTTT. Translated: CASSLAEEGRAFF.

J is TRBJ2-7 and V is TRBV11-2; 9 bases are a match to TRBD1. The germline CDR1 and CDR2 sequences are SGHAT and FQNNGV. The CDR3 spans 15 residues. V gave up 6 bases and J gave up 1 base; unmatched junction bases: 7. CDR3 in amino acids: CASSFAGQGSYEQYF. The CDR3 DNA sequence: TGTGCCAGCAGTTTCGCGGGACAGGGTTCCTACGAGCAGTACTTC.

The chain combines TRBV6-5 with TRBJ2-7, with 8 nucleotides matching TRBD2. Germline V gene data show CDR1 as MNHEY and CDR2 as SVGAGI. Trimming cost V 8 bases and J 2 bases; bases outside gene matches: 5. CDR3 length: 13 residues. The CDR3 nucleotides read TGTGCCAGCCAGCCGGGACTAGCCTACGAGCAGTACTTC. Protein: CASQPGLAYEQYF.

CDR3 amino acids: CASSPPSDTQYF. CDR3 coding DNA: TGTGCCAGCAGCCCCCCCTCGGATACGCAGTATTTT. The chain employs TRBV9 and TRBJ2-3; D unresolved. Germline V gene data show CDR1 as SGDLS and CDR2 as YYNGEE. The CDR3 is 12 amino acids. With 4 bases removed from V and 6 bases from J, the gap between germline ends came to 9 bases.

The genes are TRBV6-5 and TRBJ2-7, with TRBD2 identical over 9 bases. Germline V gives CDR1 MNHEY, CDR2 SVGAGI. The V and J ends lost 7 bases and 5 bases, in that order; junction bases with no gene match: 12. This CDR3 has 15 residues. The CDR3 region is CASTYMPGLANEQYF. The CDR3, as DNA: TGTGCCAGCACCTACATGCCGGGACTAGCTAACGAGCAGTACTTC.

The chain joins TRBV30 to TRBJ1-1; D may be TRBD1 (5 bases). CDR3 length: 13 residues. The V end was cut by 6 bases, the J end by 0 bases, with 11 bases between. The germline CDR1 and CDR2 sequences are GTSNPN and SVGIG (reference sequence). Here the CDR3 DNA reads TGTGCCTGCGACAGAGCTATGAACACTGAAGCTTTCTTT. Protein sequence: CACDRAMNTEAFF.

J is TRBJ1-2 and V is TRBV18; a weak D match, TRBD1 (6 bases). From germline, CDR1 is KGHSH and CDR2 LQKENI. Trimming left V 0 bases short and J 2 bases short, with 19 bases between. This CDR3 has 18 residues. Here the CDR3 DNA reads TGTGCCAGCTCACCACCGGGGGCGTTCGGCAGGCGGAACTATGGCTACACCTTC. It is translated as CASSPPGAFGRRNYGYTF. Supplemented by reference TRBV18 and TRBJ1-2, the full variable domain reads NAGVMQNPRHLVRRRGQEARLRCSPMKGHSHVYWYRQLPEEGLKFMVYLQKENIIDESGMPKERFSAEFPKEGPSILRIQQVVRGDSAAYFCASSPPGAFGRRNYGYTFGSGTRLTVV.

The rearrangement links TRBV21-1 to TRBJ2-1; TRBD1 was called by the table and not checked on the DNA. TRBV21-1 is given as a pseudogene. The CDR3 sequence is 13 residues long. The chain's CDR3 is CARLQGSWNEQFF. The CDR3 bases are TGTGCCAGACTACAGGGGTCGTGGAATGAGCAGTTCTTC.

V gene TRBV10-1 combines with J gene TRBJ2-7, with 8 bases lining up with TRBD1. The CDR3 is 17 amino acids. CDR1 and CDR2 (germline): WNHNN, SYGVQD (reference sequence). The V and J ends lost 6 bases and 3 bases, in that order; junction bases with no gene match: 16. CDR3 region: CASSRGRRGARYYEQYF. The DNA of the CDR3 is TGCGCCAGCAGCAGGGGGCGGCGAGGGGCCCGTTACTACGAGCAGTACTTC.

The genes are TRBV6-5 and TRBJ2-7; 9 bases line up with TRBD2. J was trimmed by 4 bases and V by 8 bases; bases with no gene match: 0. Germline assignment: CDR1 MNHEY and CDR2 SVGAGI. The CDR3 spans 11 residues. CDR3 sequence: CASLAGYEQYF. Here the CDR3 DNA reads TGTGCCAGCCTAGCGGGATACGAGCAGTACTTC.

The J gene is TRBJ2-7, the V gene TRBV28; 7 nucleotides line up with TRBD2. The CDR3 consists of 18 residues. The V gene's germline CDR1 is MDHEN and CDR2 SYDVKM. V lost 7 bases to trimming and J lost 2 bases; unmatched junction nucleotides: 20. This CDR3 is CASTAWDYGGAGPYEQYF. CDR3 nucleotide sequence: TGTGCCAGCACCGCTTGGGACTATGGTGGAGCGGGCCCCTACGAGCAGTACTTC.

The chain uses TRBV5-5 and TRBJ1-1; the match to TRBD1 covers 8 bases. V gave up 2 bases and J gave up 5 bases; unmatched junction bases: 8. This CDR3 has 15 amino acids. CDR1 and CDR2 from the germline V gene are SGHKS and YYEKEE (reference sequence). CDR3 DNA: TGTGCCAGCAGCTTCTACCGGACAGGGAGGACTGAAGCTTTCTTT. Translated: CASSFYRTGRTEAFF.

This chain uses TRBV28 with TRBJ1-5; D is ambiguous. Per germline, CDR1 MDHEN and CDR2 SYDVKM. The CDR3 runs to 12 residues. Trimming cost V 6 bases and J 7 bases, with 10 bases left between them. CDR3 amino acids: CASSSTGQPQHF. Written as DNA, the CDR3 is TGTGCCAGCAGCTCCACGGGACAGCCCCAGCATTTT. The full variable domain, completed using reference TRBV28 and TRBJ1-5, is DVKVTQSSRYLVKRTGEKVFLECVQDMDHENMFWYRQDPGLGLRLIYFSYDVKMKEKGDIPEGYSVSREKKERFSLILESASTNQTSMYLCASSSTGQPQHFGDGTRLSIL.

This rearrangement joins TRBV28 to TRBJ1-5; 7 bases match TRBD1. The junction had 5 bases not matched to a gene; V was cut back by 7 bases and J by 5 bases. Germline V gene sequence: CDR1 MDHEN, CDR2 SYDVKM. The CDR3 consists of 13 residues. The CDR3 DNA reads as TGTGCCAGCAACCGGGACAGCTATCAGCCCCAGCATTTT. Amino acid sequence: CASNRDSYQPQHF. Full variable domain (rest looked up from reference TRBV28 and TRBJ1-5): DVKVTQSSRYLVKRTGEKVFLECVQDMDHENMFWYRQDPGLGLRLIYFSYDVKMKEKGDIPEGYSVSREKKERFSLILESASTNQTSMYLCASNRDSYQPQHFGDGTRLSIL.

CDR3 region: CASSPRETQYF. For the CDR3, the DNA is TGTGCCAGCTCACCGCGAGAGACCCAGTACTTC. The chain has TRBV18 and TRBJ2-5; D unresolved. Germline CDR1 KGHSH, CDR2 LQKENI. V gave up 3 bases and J gave up 4 bases, with 3 bases separating them. There are 11 residues in the CDR3.

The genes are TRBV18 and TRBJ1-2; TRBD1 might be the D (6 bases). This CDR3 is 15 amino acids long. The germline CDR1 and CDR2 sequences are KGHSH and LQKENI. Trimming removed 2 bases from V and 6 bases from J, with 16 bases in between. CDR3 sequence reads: CASSPAASHRDGYTF. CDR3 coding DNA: TGTGCCAGCTCACCAGCGGCTTCTCACAGGGATGGCTACACCTTC.